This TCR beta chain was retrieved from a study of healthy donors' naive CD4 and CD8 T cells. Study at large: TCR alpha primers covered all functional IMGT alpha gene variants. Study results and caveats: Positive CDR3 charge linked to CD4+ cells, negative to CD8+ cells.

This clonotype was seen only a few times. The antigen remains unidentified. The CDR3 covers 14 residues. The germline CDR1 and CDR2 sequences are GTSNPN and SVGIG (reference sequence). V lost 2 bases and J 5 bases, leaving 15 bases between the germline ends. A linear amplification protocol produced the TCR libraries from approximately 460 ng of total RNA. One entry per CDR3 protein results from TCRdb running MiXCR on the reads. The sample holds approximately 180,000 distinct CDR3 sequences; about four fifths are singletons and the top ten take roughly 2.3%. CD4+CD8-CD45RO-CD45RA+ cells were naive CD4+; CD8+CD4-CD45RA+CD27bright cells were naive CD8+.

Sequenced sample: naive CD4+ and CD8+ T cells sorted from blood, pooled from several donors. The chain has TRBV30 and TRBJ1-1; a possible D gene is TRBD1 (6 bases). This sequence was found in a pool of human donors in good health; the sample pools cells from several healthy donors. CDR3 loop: CAWSLRPGETEAFF. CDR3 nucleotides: TGTGCCTGGAGTCTACGGCCAGGGGAAACTGAAGCTTTCTTT.